Each of the 27 T cell receptor beta chains below was sequenced from the same sample in a study of blood T cells in healthy people across ages. A J-beta primer mix and a sample-barcoded 5' primer were used in a second PCR of about 7 to 12 cycles. TCRdb redid the calling of the 5' RACE reads with MiXCR, one entry per CDR3 protein. The sample shows about 1.6 million distinct CDR3 sequences, about 35% of them seen only once. Sample: blood. The receptors originated from a woman in her 30s in good health.

The rearrangement joins TRBV5-1 to TRBJ2-5; 7 bases line up with TRBD2. Trimming took 1 base from V and 3 from J; bases not matched to a gene: 18. Germline V gene sequence: CDR1 SGHRS, CDR2 YFSETQ. The CDR3 has 19 amino acids. The CDR3: CASSLIGGAGGSKKETQYF. CDR3 sequence (DNA): TGCGCCAGCAGCTTGATCGGCGGCGCGGGCGGGAGCAAAAAAGAGACCCAGTACTTC.

This clonotype has just a few counts. The chain joins TRBV5-1 to TRBJ2-2; no definite D call. From germline, CDR1 is SGHRS and CDR2 YFSETQ. This CDR3 has 15 amino acids. V lost 0 bases and J 0 bases, leaving 6 bases between the germline ends. CDR3 loop: CASSLDLANTGELFF. The CDR3 DNA is TGCGCCAGCAGCTTGGATCTAGCGAACACCGGGGAGCTGTTTTTT.

The chain is built from TRBV6-1 and TRBJ2-7, with 9 bases matching TRBD1. The germline CDR1 and CDR2 sequences are MNHNS and SASEGT. Trimming at V came to 4 bases and at J to 4 bases, leaving 8 bases not matched to a gene. The CDR3 is 15 amino acids. The CDR3 DNA follows: TGTGCCAGCAGTGTATTTAGGACAGGGGAATACGAGCAGTACTTC. Protein sequence: CASSVFRTGEYEQYF.

This clonotype has a count of ten or more. The chain combines TRBV12-3 or TRBV12-4 with TRBJ1-1, with D unclear. CDR3 size: 13 residues. V dropped 7 bases and J dropped 9 bases, with 18 bases sitting between them. CDR3 amino acids: CASNPPGVRKAFF. The DNA of the CDR3 is TGTGCCAGCAACCCACCCGGGGTTCGTAAAGCTTTCTTT.

This clonotype showed up just a few times. The rearrangement links TRBV12-3 or TRBV12-4 to TRBJ2-7; 8 nucleotides agree with TRBD2. There are 15 residues in the CDR3. J gave up 5 bases and V 11 bases, and 17 bases lay outside the gene matches. CDR3 nucleotide sequence: TGTGCCCGCCCTCGGGGGACCGGGAGGGCCCACGAGCAGTACTTC. It is translated as CARPRGTGRAHEQYF.

The rearrangement links TRBV18 to TRBJ2-3; 8 positions agree with TRBD1. Germline CDR1 KGHSH, CDR2 LQKENI. The J segment lost 3 bases and the V segment lost 6 bases, leaving 11 bases of the junction unmatched. The CDR3 sequence is 16 residues long. The CDR3 sequence is CASSQGRQGATDTQYF. CDR3 sequence (DNA): TGTGCCAGCTCCCAAGGGCGGCAGGGGGCTACAGATACGCAGTATTTT.

The V and J genes are TRBV7-2 and TRBJ1-5; unclear D gene. Germline CDR1 SGHTA, CDR2 FQGNSA. V dropped 5 bases and J dropped 3 bases, with 8 bases sitting between them. The CDR3 covers 13 residues. The CDR3: CASSPGINQPQHF. DNA of the CDR3: TGTGCCAGCAGCCCCGGGATCAATCAGCCCCAGCATTTT.

Only a few counts were recorded for this clonotype. The chain is built from TRBV20-1 and TRBJ2-1, with unresolved D. Looked up from germline, CDR1 is DFQATT and CDR2 is SNEGSKA (reference sequence). This CDR3 is built from 12 residues. Trimming stripped 0 bases from V and 8 bases from J, with 8 bases between. The CDR3, as DNA: TGCAGTGCTAGAGATCAATCCGATGAGCAGTTCTTC. This encodes CSARDQSDEQFF.

This chain uses TRBV2 with TRBJ1-4, with D perhaps TRBD1 (5 bases). CDR1 is SNHLY and CDR2 is FYNNEI in the germline V gene. Trimming took 8 bases from V and 3 from J, leaving 16 bases between them. The length of the CDR3 is 15 residues. CDR3 nucleotides: TGTGCCAGCGGTCCGACAGTTCCCGCTAATGAAAAACTGTTTTTT. Translation: CASGPTVPANEKLFF. Looking up the rest from reference TRBV2 and TRBJ1-4 gives the full variable domain: EPEVTQTPSHQVTQMGQEVILRCVPISNHLYFYWYRQILGQKVEFLVSFYNNEISEKSEIFDDQFSVERPDGSNFTLKIRSTKLEDSAMYFCASGPTVPANEKLFFGSGTQLSVL.

CDR3 bases: TGTGCCAGCAACCCTGTTGGGAGGGGGATTACCTACAATGAGCAGTTCTTC. This sequence encodes CASNPVGRGITYNEQFF. The chain joins TRBV6-6 to TRBJ2-1; a weak D match, TRBD2 (7 bases). From germline, CDR1 is MNHNY and CDR2 SVGAGI (reference sequence). V dropped 7 bases and J dropped 2 bases, with 21 bases sitting between them. The length of the CDR3 is 17 residues.

The V and J genes are TRBV29-1 and TRBJ1-1; D is perhaps TRBD1 (5 bases). There are 14 residues in the CDR3. V lost 2 bases to trimming and J lost 5 bases, with 15 bases between them. Germline V lookup: CDR1 SQVTM, CDR2 ANQGSEA. This CDR3 reads CSVEWGGVETEAFF. CDR3 DNA sequence: TGCAGCGTTGAATGGGGAGGGGTAGAGACTGAAGCTTTCTTT.

This clonotype turned up a few times. The rearrangement links TRBV20-1 to TRBJ1-1; no definite D call. CDR1 and CDR2 from the germline V gene are DFQATT and SNEGSKA (reference sequence). The CDR3 extends over 15 amino acids. Trimming stripped 0 bases from V and 0 bases from J, with 11 bases between. The CDR3: CSARDVPGMNTEAFF. The CDR3 nucleotides are TGCAGTGCTAGAGACGTCCCGGGTATGAACACTGAAGCTTTCTTT.

The chain combines TRBV4-1 with TRBJ1-2; 7 positions match TRBD1. Germline V gives CDR1 MGHRA, CDR2 YSYEKL. This CDR3 has 15 residues. V lost 4 bases and J lost 2; bases outside the gene matches: 7. The CDR3 region has the DNA TGCGCCAGCAGCCCGACGGAGGGGGCAAACTATGGCTACACCTTC. This sequence encodes CASSPTEGANYGYTF.

The chain carries TRBV7-2 and TRBJ1-2; no clear D gene. Per the germline V gene, CDR1 is SGHTA and CDR2 is FQGNSA. The CDR3 sequence is 16 residues long. Trimming left V 3 bases short and J 4 bases short, with 18 bases between. The CDR3 nucleotides read TGTGCCAGCAGCTTGTTGATGGTTATCGGGAGCTATGGCTACACCTTC. It yields the protein CASSLLMVIGSYGYTF.

This clonotype appeared a few times. This chain connects TRBV28 to TRBJ2-7; 7 nucleotides agree with TRBD2. The CDR3 totals 13 residues. V lost 7 bases to trimming and J lost 4 bases; unmatched junction nucleotides: 7. Germline V lookup: CDR1 MDHEN, CDR2 SYDVKM. CDR3: CASTSTSLYEQYF. In DNA, the CDR3 is TGTGCCAGCACTTCGACTAGCTTATACGAGCAGTACTTC.

The table lists this clonotype with a few counts. This CDR3 is CSVGQGVQKLFF. The CDR3 nucleotides read TGCAGCGTTGGACAGGGGGTTCAGAAACTGTTTTTT. The chain carries TRBV29-1 and TRBJ1-4; 9 positions match TRBD1. From germline, CDR1 is SQVTM and CDR2 ANQGSEA. V dropped 4 bases and J dropped 11; count of bases not matched to a gene: 5. The CDR3 is 12 amino acids.

Ten or more counts support this clonotype. This sequence joins TRBV24-1 and TRBJ2-3, with unresolved D. V gave up 0 bases and J gave up 6 bases, with 12 bases separating them. Per germline, CDR1 KGHDR and CDR2 SFDVKD. CDR3 size: 15 residues. The CDR3 DNA reads as TGTGCCACCAGTGATTTGCGAGAAGCGTCGGATACGCAGTATTTT. Encoded protein: CATSDLREASDTQYF.

This clonotype was seen a handful of times. V and J are TRBV7-2 and TRBJ2-3; 9 bases are a match to TRBD2. There are 17 residues in the CDR3. Trimming removed 5 bases from V and 0 bases from J; junction bases left unmatched: 9. Germline CDR1 reads SGHTA; CDR2 reads FQGNSA. CDR3 nucleotide sequence: TGTGCCAGCAGCACCCAAGGACTAGCGCCTAGCACAGATACGCAGTATTTT. It yields the protein CASSTQGLAPSTDTQYF.

This clonotype was seen a handful of times. The rearrangement uses TRBV29-1 and TRBJ1-1; 12 bases map to TRBD1. J was trimmed by 4 bases and V by 7 bases; bases with no gene match: 7. From germline, CDR1 is SQVTM and CDR2 ANQGSEA. The length of the CDR3 is 14 residues. The CDR3 spells CSARQGQGATEAFF. The DNA for the CDR3 is TGCAGCGCCCGTCAGGGACAGGGGGCCACTGAAGCTTTCTTT. Based on the CDR3 plus reference TRBV29-1 and TRBJ1-1, the full variable domain is SAVISQKPSRDICQRGTSLTIQCQVDSQVTMMFWYRQQPGQSLTLIATANQGSEATYESGFVIDKFPISRPNLTFSTLTVSNMSPEDSSIYLCSARQGQGATEAFFGQGTRLTVV.

The DNA of the CDR3 is TGTGCCAGCAGTTTACCCGGGACAGGGGCCCCTGAAGCTTTCTTT. Amino acids: CASSLPGTGAPEAFF. The J gene is TRBJ1-1, the V gene TRBV6-5, with 10 bases identical to TRBD1. Trimming at V came to 4 bases and at J to 6 bases, leaving 8 bases not matched to a gene. The CDR3 runs 15 residues. In germline, CDR1 is MNHEY, CDR2 SVGAGI.

This clonotype was seen only a few times. V gene TRBV11-2 combines with J gene TRBJ2-7, with TRBD2 identical over 10 bases. With V trimmed by 3 bases and J by 3 bases, 11 bases remained unmatched. Germline values: CDR1 SGHAT, CDR2 FQNNGV. This CDR3 comprises 17 residues. CDR3 sequence (DNA): TGTGCCAGCAGCTTTTGGTCCCACGGGACTAGCGTCTACGAGCAGTACTTC. As protein: CASSFWSHGTSVYEQYF.

This clonotype was counted between two and nine times. The V and J genes are TRBV9 and TRBJ2-1; D gene unclear. The V gene's germline CDR1 is SGDLS and CDR2 YYNGEE. CDR3 length: 16 residues. Trimming cost V 0 bases and J 3 bases, with 13 bases left between them. In DNA, the CDR3 is TGTGCCAGCAGCGTAGGGTCGGCTAGTCTCTACAATGAGCAGTTCTTC. Translating it yields CASSVGSASLYNEQFF. The whole variable domain, filled in from reference TRBV9 and TRBJ2-1, reads DSGVTQTPKHLITATGQRVTLRCSPRSGDLSVYWYQQSLDQGLQFLIQYYNGEERAKGNILERFSAQQFPDLHSELNLSSLELGDSALYFCASSVGSASLYNEQFFGPGTRLTVL.

This rearrangement joins TRBV7-6 to TRBJ2-3; D ambiguous. Between the trimmed V and J ends, which lost 4 bases and 2 bases, there was a span of 10 bases. CDR1 and CDR2 from the germline V gene are SGHVS and FNYEAQ. The CDR3 loop spans 14 amino acids. Here the CDR3 DNA reads TGTGCCAGCAGCTCCTCGATTCTCACAGATACGCAGTATTTT. This codes for CASSSSILTDTQYF.

V gene TRBV2 combines with J gene TRBJ2-5; no clear D gene. The closer fit of TRBJ2-7 to the DNA end suggests the J call may be wrong. CDR1 and CDR2 from the germline V gene are SNHLY and FYNNEI. CDR3 length: 11 amino acids. CDR3 residues: CASSVSGEQYF. The CDR3 nucleotides are TGTGCCAGCAGTGTTTCTGGCGAGCAGTACTTC.

In the case of this clonotype: Given the absence of the conserved phenylalanine or tryptophan at the CDR3 end, a read error is likely. The J gene is TRBJ1-2, the V gene TRBV29-1, with D hard to call. The germline V gene encodes CDR1 SQVTM and CDR2 ANQGSEA. V lost 0 bases to trimming and J lost 4 bases, with 12 bases between them. The CDR3 spans 14 residues. The CDR3 sequence: CSVEDPTATYGYTL. The CDR3 nucleotides read TGCAGCGTTGAAGATCCCACAGCAACCTATGGCTACACCCTC.

This clonotype was detected many times. The gene calls are TRBV29-1 and TRBJ2-1; 7 bases fit TRBD1. The V and J ends lost 5 bases and 9 bases, in that order; junction bases with no gene match: 7. This CDR3 has 12 amino acids. The germline V gene has CDR1 SQVTM and CDR2 ANQGSEA. The CDR3 DNA reads TGCAGCGTTTCCGCGACAGGGTTTGAGCAGTTCTTC. Translated: CSVSATGFEQFF.

This clonotype has only one observation. At one of its ends the junction is not consistent with the germline gene, which may arise from a read error. V is TRBV9 and J is TRBJ2-6, with D perhaps matching TRBD1 (5 bases). The CDR3 sequence is 16 residues long. Germline CDR1 and CDR2: SGDLS and YYNGEE. The CDR3 bases are TGTGCCAGCAGCGTTTCAGTCTTCTCTGGGGCCAACGTCCCGACTTTC. It is translated as CASSVSVFSGANVPTF.